This T cell receptor (beta chain) appears in the sequencing data of a study of blood T cells in healthy people across ages. On the study more broadly: The template switching approach captured approximately one barcoded beta molecule for every two T cells.

Isolation of PBMCs gave at least 7 million cells per sample. In its sample, this clonotype was seen a few times. Antigen: not known. Next came a second PCR, run for about 7 to 12 cycles, which used a sample-barcoded 5' primer along with a J-beta primer mix. Tagging of each cDNA molecule was performed by a template-switch adaptor with 12 random nucleotides. In TCRdb, the 5' RACE reads were re-called with MiXCR into one record per CDR3 protein. The table shows 850,000 or so distinct CDR3 sequences, with around 28% occurring only once. Findings and caveats of the study: Roughly linearly, TCR beta diversity per million T cells fell as age increased.

The V gene's germline CDR1 is MNHNS and CDR2 SASEGT. Deletions cut 8 bases from V and 5 bases from J, with 23 bases between. The CDR3 has 16 residues. The sequencing sample was made of blood. This TCR derives from a woman of 80 years or more in good health. The genes are TRBV6-1 and TRBJ2-3; D might be TRBD1 or TRBD2, each matching 6 bases. CDR3: CASSLPGGQIGDTQYF. The DNA for the CDR3 is TGTGCCAGCTCCCTCCCCGGGGGCCAAATAGGAGATACGCAGTATTTT.